By share, the clone carrying this TCR beta chain ranks as large. PBMCs were CFSE-labeled and cultured for under seven days with peptide pools at 0.85 to 1 ug/mL each. Unfixed live CD56-CD19-CD16-CD3+CD4+ CFSE-low cells were sorted as proliferating CD4 T cells. The data were taken from a study of Japanese encephalitis immunity and Zika vaccine responses. Study as a whole: At weeks 0, 4 and 28, participants received 5.0 ug alum-adjuvanted ZPIV. Regarding the study as a whole: Each participant's samples clustered together, with no shared TCRs suggested.

TCRdb reprocessed the 5' RACE reads via MiXCR and lists one record per CDR3 protein. The sample includes 900 to 1,300 distinct CDR3 sequences, around 3.1% of them seen just once. V lost 4 bases and J lost 7, with 16 bases in between. The CDR3 consists of 15 residues. The genes are TRBV12-3 or TRBV12-4 and TRBJ2-2; maybe TRBD2 (5 bases). The origin of this receptor is an adult man who received an inactivated Zika virus vaccine. The sample was antigen-activated CD4+ T cells from blood, cultured, taken during a Zika inactivated vaccine study. CDR3 sequence reads: CASSSSPAGGGELFF. The CDR3 DNA follows: TGTGCCAGCAGTTCTAGCCCGGCGGGTGGCGGGGAGCTGTTTTTT.